Sequencing of this TCR beta chain was carried out in a study of OX40 agonist ivuxolimab in advanced cancers. Study background: Every patient in dose escalation had hepatocellular carcinoma, melanoma, renal cell or head and neck cancer. Overall study results and limits: Dosing at 0.1 to 3.0 mg/kg was accompanied by clonal expansion of CD4+ and CD8+ blood T cells by week 6. Low normalized T-cell clonal expansion also characterized some of the nonresponders.

Assay: immunoSEQ multiplex PCR; the TCRdb copy retains only in-frame clones and omits some. The repertoire holds about 21,000 clones, 80% to 90% seen once, with roughly a sixth in the top ten. At baseline, cycle 4 day 1, and cycle 7 day 1, blood was sampled. Unmatched junction bases numbered 5, after V lost 6 bases and J lost 4 bases. Germline values: CDR1 MNHEY, CDR2 SMNVEV (reference sequence). The CDR3 spans 15 residues. In regard to this clone: Antigen unknown.

The source material was CD4+ or CD8+ T cells sorted from blood, sampled in a trial of the OX40 agonist ivuxolimab. The clonotype was recovered from an adult with an advanced solid tumor such as melanoma, head and neck, liver or kidney cancer. This chain joins TRBV27 and TRBJ2-5, with 13 bases that match TRBD2. This chain's CDR3 is CASSPGLAGTETQYF. As DNA, the CDR3 is TGTGCCAGCAGCCCGGGACTAGCGGGAACAGAGACCCAGTACTTC.